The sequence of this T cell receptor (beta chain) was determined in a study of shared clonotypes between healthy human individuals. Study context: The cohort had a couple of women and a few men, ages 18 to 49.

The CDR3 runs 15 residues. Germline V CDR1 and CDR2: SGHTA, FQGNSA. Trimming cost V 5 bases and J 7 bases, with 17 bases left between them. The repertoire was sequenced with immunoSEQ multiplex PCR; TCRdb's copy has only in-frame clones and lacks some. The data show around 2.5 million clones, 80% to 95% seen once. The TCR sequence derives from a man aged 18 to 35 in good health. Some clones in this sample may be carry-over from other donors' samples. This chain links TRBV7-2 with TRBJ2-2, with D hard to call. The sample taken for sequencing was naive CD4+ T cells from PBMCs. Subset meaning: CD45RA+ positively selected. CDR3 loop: CASSDLRWVGGELFF. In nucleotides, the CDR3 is TGTGCCAGCAGCGACCTCCGGTGGGTGGGCGGGGAGCTGTTTTTT.